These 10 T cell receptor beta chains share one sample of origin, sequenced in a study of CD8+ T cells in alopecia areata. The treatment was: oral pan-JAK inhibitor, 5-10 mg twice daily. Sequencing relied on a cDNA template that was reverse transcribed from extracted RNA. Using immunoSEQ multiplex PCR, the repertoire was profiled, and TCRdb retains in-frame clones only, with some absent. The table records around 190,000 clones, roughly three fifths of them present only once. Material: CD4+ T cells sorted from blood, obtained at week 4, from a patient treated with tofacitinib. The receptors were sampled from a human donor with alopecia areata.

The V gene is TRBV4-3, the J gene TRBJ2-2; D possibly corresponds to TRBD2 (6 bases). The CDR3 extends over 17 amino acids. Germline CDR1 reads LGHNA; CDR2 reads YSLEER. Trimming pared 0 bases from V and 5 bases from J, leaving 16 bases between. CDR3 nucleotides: TGCGCCAGCAGCCAAGAACTTCGGGAGTTGGGAACCGGGGAGCTGTTTTTT. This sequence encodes CASSQELRELGTGELFF.

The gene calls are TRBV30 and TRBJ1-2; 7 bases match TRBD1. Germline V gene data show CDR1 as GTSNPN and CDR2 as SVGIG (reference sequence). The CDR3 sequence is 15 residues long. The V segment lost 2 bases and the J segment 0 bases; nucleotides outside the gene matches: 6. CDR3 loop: CAWSPGTATNYGYTF. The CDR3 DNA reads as TGTGCCTGGAGTCCCGGGACAGCGACTAACTATGGCTACACCTTC.

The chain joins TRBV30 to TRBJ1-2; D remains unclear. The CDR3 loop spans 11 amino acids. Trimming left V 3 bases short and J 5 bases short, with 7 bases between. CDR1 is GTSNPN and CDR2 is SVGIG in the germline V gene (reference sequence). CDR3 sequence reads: CAWRSGYGYTF. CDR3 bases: TGTGCCTGGAGAAGTGGGTATGGCTACACCTTC.

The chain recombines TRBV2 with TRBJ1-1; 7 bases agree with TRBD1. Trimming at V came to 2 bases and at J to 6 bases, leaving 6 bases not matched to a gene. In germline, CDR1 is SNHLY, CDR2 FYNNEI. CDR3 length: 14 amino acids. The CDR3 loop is CASSERGQGAEAFF. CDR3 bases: TGTGCCAGCAGTGAAAGGGGGCAGGGGGCTGAAGCTTTCTTT. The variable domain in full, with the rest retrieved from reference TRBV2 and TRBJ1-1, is EPEVTQTPSHQVTQMGQEVILRCVPISNHLYFYWYRQILGQKVEFLVSFYNNEISEKSEIFDDQFSVERPDGSNFTLKIRSTKLEDSAMYFCASSERGQGAEAFFGQGTRLTVV.

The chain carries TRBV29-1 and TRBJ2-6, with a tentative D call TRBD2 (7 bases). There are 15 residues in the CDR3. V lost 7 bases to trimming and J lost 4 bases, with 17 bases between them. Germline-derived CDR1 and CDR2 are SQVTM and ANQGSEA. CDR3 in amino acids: CSASAGANGANVLTF. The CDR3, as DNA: TGCAGCGCCTCGGCGGGGGCGAACGGGGCCAACGTCCTGACTTTC.

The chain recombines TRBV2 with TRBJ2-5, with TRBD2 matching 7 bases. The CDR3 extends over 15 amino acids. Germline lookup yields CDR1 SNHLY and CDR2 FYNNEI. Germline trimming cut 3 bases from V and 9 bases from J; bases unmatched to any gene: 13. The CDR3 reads CASSDAAGLGVAQYF. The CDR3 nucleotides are TGTGCCAGCAGTGACGCAGCGGGACTTGGTGTGGCCCAGTACTTC.

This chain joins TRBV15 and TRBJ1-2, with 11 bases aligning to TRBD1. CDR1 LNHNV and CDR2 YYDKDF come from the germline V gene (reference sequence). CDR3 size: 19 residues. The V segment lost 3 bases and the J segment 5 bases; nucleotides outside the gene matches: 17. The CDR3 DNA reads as TGTGCCACCAGCAGGCAACCGGGACAGGGGGTTCATGGTGGATATGGCTACACCTTC. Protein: CATSRQPGQGVHGGYGYTF.

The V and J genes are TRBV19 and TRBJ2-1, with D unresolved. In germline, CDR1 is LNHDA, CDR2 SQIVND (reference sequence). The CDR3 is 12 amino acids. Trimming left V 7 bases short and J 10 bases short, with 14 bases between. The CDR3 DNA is TGTGCCAGTACCCTTGGTGGGGTGGAGCAGTTCTTC. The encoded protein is CASTLGGVEQFF.

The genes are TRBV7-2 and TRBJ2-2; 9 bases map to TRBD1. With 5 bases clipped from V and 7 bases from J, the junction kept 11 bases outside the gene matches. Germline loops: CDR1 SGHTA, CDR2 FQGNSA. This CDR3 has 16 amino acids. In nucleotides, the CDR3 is TGTGCCAGCAGCCATCGGACAGGGGATATCGGCGGGGAGCTGTTTTTT. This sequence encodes CASSHRTGDIGGELFF. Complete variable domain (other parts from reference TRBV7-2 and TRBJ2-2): GAGVSQSPSNKVTEKGKDVELRCDPISGHTALYWYRQSLGQGLEFLIYFQGNSAPDKSGLPSDRFSAERTGGSVSTLTIQRTQQEDSAVYLCASSHRTGDIGGELFFGEGSRLTVL.

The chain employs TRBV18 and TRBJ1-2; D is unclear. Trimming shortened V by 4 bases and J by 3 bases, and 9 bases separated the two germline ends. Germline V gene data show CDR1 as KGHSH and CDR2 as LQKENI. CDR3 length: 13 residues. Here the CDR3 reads CASSQGGYYGYTF. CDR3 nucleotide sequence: TGTGCCAGCTCACAGGGCGGTTACTATGGCTACACCTTC.